These 32 T cell receptor beta chains came from one sample sequenced in a study of T cell changes during pregnancy in multiple sclerosis. The assay was immunoSEQ multiplex PCR, and TCRdb's table has in-frame clones only and misses some. Of around 69,000 clones in the sample, approximately 91% were seen once. Sequencing used peripheral blood, obtained in the third trimester of pregnancy. These receptor sequences come from a female donor with multiple sclerosis, enrolled in a pregnancy study.

CDR3 nucleotides: TGTGCCAGCTGGGAACAGGCTCCCCGAGATGAGCAGTTCTTC. Translated: CASWEQAPRDEQFF. This chain joins TRBV7-9 and TRBJ2-1, with D possibly matching TRBD1 (5 bases). CDR1 and CDR2 from the germline V gene are SEHNR and FQNEAQ (reference sequence). The CDR3 sequence is 14 residues long. The V end was cut by 8 bases, the J end by 8 bases, with 19 bases between.

This chain links TRBV7-3 with TRBJ2-7; D is possibly TRBD1 (6 bases). In germline, CDR1 is SGHTA, CDR2 FQGTGA. The CDR3 runs 15 residues. The V and J ends lost 2 bases and 0 bases respectively, with 11 bases between them. CDR3 protein: CASSLLTGSSYEQYF. As DNA, the CDR3 is TGTGCCAGCAGCTTACTAACAGGGAGCTCCTACGAGCAGTACTTC.

This clone was observed a few times. At one end the junction does not follow the germline gene, possibly because of a read error. The chain combines TRBV7-7 with TRBJ2-2; 7 nucleotides match TRBD1. CDR1 is SSHAT, CDR2 FNYEAQ, per germline (reference sequence). The CDR3 runs 14 residues. CDR3 in DNA: TGTGCTAGCAGTTATGACAGGGACACCGGGGAGCTGTTTTTT. Translating it yields CASSYDRDTGELFF.

The chain combines TRBV19 with TRBJ1-2; TRBD1 aligns across 7 bases. V shed 3 bases and J 5 bases; nucleotides not matched to a gene: 9. Germline CDR1 and CDR2: LNHDA and SQIVND (reference sequence). CDR3 length: 15 residues. CDR3 amino acids: CASSMLWGTDYGYTF. DNA of the CDR3: TGTGCCAGTAGTATGCTTTGGGGGACAGATTATGGCTACACCTTC.

This chain joins TRBV18 and TRBJ1-1, with TRBD1 identical over 7 bases. CDR1 and CDR2 from the germline V gene are KGHSH and LQKENI. After removal of 6 bases from V and 5 bases from J, the junction contained 6 bases not matched to a gene. This CDR3 has 13 residues. CDR3 amino acids: CASSTGRGTEAFF. CDR3 nucleotide sequence: TGTGCCAGCTCGACAGGGAGAGGAACTGAAGCTTTCTTT.

This clone has only one observation. The chain is built from TRBV9 and TRBJ2-7; D may be TRBD1 (6 bases). In germline, CDR1 is SGDLS, CDR2 YYNGEE. The CDR3 sequence is 14 residues long. V lost 4 bases and J 2 bases, leaving 13 bases between the germline ends. CDR3 loop: CASSPTGAAYEQYF. CDR3 bases: TGTGCCAGCAGCCCGACAGGAGCCGCCTACGAGCAGTACTTC.

The chain recombines TRBV11-2 with TRBJ1-1; D unresolved. Trimming removed 0 bases from V and 7 bases from J, with 18 bases in between. The CDR3 runs 16 residues. Germline V CDR1 and CDR2: SGHAT, FQNNGV. The CDR3 is CASSLDQAAGSIEAFF. The CDR3 nucleotides read TGTGCCAGCAGCTTAGATCAGGCCGCCGGCAGTATTGAAGCTTTCTTT.

The gene calls are TRBV28 and TRBJ2-5, with TRBD1 identical over 7 bases. This CDR3 spans 17 amino acids. V lost 7 bases to trimming and J lost 0 bases; unmatched junction nucleotides: 14. CDR1 and CDR2 from the germline V gene are MDHEN and SYDVKM. The CDR3 sequence is CASTYSTGTAYQETQYF. The CDR3 region has the DNA TGTGCCAGCACCTATAGCACCGGGACAGCGTACCAAGAGACCCAGTACTTC.

The J gene is TRBJ1-1, the V gene TRBV2, with a possible D match to TRBD1 (5 bases). V lost 6 bases and J 3 bases, leaving 11 bases between the germline ends. CDR1 and CDR2 from the germline V gene are SNHLY and FYNNEI. CDR3 size: 13 residues. CDR3 sequence reads: CASSIDRDTEAFF. The CDR3 DNA reads TGTGCCAGCAGCATTGACAGAGACACTGAAGCTTTCTTT.

The chain couples TRBV9 to TRBJ2-1; TRBD2 matches at 11 bases. Germline CDR1 and CDR2: SGDLS and YYNGEE. The CDR3 extends over 20 amino acids. After removal of 3 bases from V and 0 bases from J, the junction contained 14 bases not matched to a gene. The CDR3 sequence: CASSGEGRGLAASSYNEQFF. CDR3 bases: TGTGCCAGCAGCGGAGAGGGGAGGGGACTAGCGGCGAGCTCCTACAATGAGCAGTTCTTC.

This chain connects TRBV29-1 to TRBJ1-4; no clear D gene. The CDR3 extends over 13 amino acids. Trimming took off 4 bases at V and 4 bases at J, with 10 bases between the two ends. The germline V gene has CDR1 SQVTM and CDR2 ANQGSEA. CDR3 sequence: CSVAVQYNEKLFF. CDR3 coding DNA: TGCAGCGTTGCCGTCCAGTATAATGAAAAACTGTTTTTT.

The chain has TRBV23-1 and TRBJ1-2; D is possibly TRBD1 (6 bases). TRBV23-1 is designated an ORF whose function remains uncertain. V shed 4 bases and J shed 8 bases, with 20 bases lying between them. The CDR3 extends over 15 amino acids. CDR3 sequence: CASSLSLQGILGYTF. For the CDR3, the DNA is TGCGCCAGCAGTCTCTCCCTCCAGGGGATATTAGGCTACACCTTC.

The chain is built from TRBV29-1 and TRBJ1-1; a possible D gene is TRBD1 (6 bases). Germline V gives CDR1 SQVTM, CDR2 ANQGSEA. The ends were cut back, 7 bases at V and 5 bases at J, with 17 bases in the middle. The CDR3 totals 13 residues. The CDR3 sequence is CSAKEQGGTEAFF. The CDR3 DNA follows: TGCAGCGCTAAGGAACAGGGAGGGACTGAAGCTTTCTTT. The whole variable domain, filled in from reference TRBV29-1 and TRBJ1-1, reads SAVISQKPSRDICQRGTSLTIQCQVDSQVTMMFWYRQQPGQSLTLIATANQGSEATYESGFVIDKFPISRPNLTFSTLTVSNMSPEDSSIYLCSAKEQGGTEAFFGQGTRLTVV.

This clone was counted a single time. The chain is built from TRBV10-3 and TRBJ1-2; unclear D gene. The CDR3 is 13 residues long. CDR1 is ENHRY and CDR2 is SYGVKD in the germline V gene. V lost 7 bases to trimming and J lost 3 bases, with 12 bases between them. The CDR3 region is CAIKHSGDYGYTF. The CDR3 DNA reads as TGTGCCATCAAGCATTCGGGTGACTATGGCTACACCTTC.

The chain combines TRBV6-1 with TRBJ2-7; TRBD2 agrees at 15 bases. V was clipped by 6 bases and J by 3 bases; unmatched bases: 3. Germline V lookup: CDR1 MNHNS, CDR2 SASEGT. The CDR3 is 15 residues long. This CDR3 reads CASSPGLAGGYEQYF. DNA for the CDR3: TGTGCCAGCAGCCCGGGACTAGCGGGGGGCTACGAGCAGTACTTC.

The rearrangement joins TRBV5-1 to TRBJ2-5; 13 bases agree with TRBD2. After removal of 3 bases from V and 0 bases from J, the junction contained 5 bases not matched to a gene. CDR1 and CDR2 (germline): SGHRS, YFSETQ. This CDR3 contains 17 residues. The CDR3 loop is CASSYGLAGDYQETQYF. The CDR3 DNA reads as TGCGCCAGCAGCTACGGACTAGCGGGGGACTACCAAGAGACCCAGTACTTC. Full variable domain (missing parts from reference TRBV5-1 and TRBJ2-5): KAGVTQTPRYLIKTRGQQVTLSCSPISGHRSVSWYQQTPGQGLQFLFEYFSETQRNKGNFPGRFSGRQFSNSRSEMNVSTLELGDSALYLCASSYGLAGDYQETQYFGPGTRLLVL.

The chain uses TRBV5-1 and TRBJ2-5, with 7 bases aligning to TRBD2. The J segment lost 2 bases and the V segment lost 7 bases, leaving 2 bases of the junction unmatched. The V gene's germline CDR1 is SGHRS and CDR2 YFSETQ. There are 12 residues in the CDR3. CDR3 in DNA: TGCGCCAGCGGGGGGGAGCAAGAGACCCAGTACTTC. Protein: CASGGEQETQYF.

V gene TRBV6-5 combines with J gene TRBJ1-4, with D possibly matching TRBD1 (5 bases). V was cut by 5 bases and J by 0 bases, with 7 bases left in between. The CDR3 consists of 14 residues. CDR1 is MNHEY and CDR2 is SVGAGI in the germline V gene. The CDR3 spells CASSRTSTNEKLFF. CDR3 nucleotide sequence: TGTGCCAGCAGTCGGACATCAACTAATGAAAAACTGTTTTTT.

The chain carries TRBV27 and TRBJ2-7, with D perhaps matching TRBD2 (5 bases). Germline assignment: CDR1 MNHEY and CDR2 SMNVEV (reference sequence). V dropped 1 base and J dropped 3 bases, with 10 bases sitting between them. The CDR3 contains 14 residues. The CDR3 loop is CASSLLPGGYEQYF. For the CDR3, the DNA is TGTGCCAGCAGTTTATTACCCGGAGGCTACGAGCAGTACTTC.

V is TRBV7-8 and J is TRBJ2-7; the match to TRBD2 covers 7 bases. Germline loops: CDR1 SGHVS, CDR2 FQNEAQ. This CDR3 has 14 residues. V was pared by 0 bases and J by 3 bases, with 2 bases of the junction left unmatched. CDR3 coding DNA: TGTGCCAGCAGCTTAGCAAGCGGGAACTACGAGCAGTACTTC. This encodes CASSLASGNYEQYF.

The gene calls are TRBV11-2 and TRBJ2-7; 7 bases are a match to TRBD1. The germline CDR1 and CDR2 sequences are SGHAT and FQNNGV. Trimming took 5 bases from V and 4 from J; bases not matched to a gene: 11. This CDR3 spans 15 amino acids. The CDR3 region is CASSITTGMGYEQYF. CDR3 bases: TGTGCCAGCAGCATAACGACAGGGATGGGGTACGAGCAGTACTTC.

This chain connects TRBV6-1 to TRBJ1-2; D is uncertain. The length of the CDR3 is 13 residues. The germline V gene encodes CDR1 MNHNS and CDR2 SASEGT. Trimming left V 4 bases short and J 2 bases short, with 8 bases between. Here the CDR3 DNA reads TGTGCCAGCAGTGTAGAGGGAAACTATGGCTACACCTTC. Translating gives CASSVEGNYGYTF.

The V and J genes are TRBV4-3 and TRBJ1-5; possible D gene TRBD1, 6 bases. Trimming removed 2 bases at V and 11 bases at J, with 16 bases between. The CDR3 loop spans 14 amino acids. Per germline, CDR1 LGHNA and CDR2 YSLEER. CDR3 region: CASSQTTRTVAQHF. CDR3 in DNA: TGCGCCAGCAGCCAAACTACCCGGACAGTAGCCCAGCATTTT.

The genes are TRBV18 and TRBJ1-2, with a tentative D call TRBD1 (6 bases). The germline V gene has CDR1 KGHSH and CDR2 LQKENI. The CDR3 length is 16 residues. V lost 1 base to trimming and J lost 3 bases, with 15 bases between them. CDR3 sequence (DNA): TGTGCCAGCTCACCACTCGGAGAGGGGGTGGACTATGGCTACACCTTC. Protein: CASSPLGEGVDYGYTF.

As to this clone: Additional DNA sequences in this sample encode the identical CDR3. CDR3 in DNA: TGCGCCAGCAGCTTGGGGGCGAATGAAAAACTGTTTTTT. Translating gives CASSLGANEKLFF. This rearrangement joins TRBV5-1 to TRBJ1-4; no firm D call. CDR3 size: 13 residues. Germline assignment: CDR1 SGHRS and CDR2 YFSETQ. V gave up 0 bases and J gave up 5 bases, with 5 bases separating them.

The V and J genes are TRBV6-6 and TRBJ1-5; 9 bases agree with TRBD1. V lost 7 bases and J lost 7; bases outside the gene matches: 5. CDR3 size: 13 residues. In germline, CDR1 is MNHNY, CDR2 SVGAGI (reference sequence). The CDR3 sequence: CASKGTGNQPQHF. The CDR3 DNA sequence: TGTGCCAGCAAGGGGACAGGGAACCAGCCCCAGCATTTT.

This clone was seen a single time. This sequence joins TRBV6-6 and TRBJ1-6; 9 bases agree with TRBD1. CDR1 and CDR2 from the germline V gene are MNHNY and SVGAGI (reference sequence). There are 15 residues in the CDR3. The V and J ends lost 3 bases and 7 bases, in that order; junction bases with no gene match: 4. The CDR3 DNA sequence: TGTGCCAGCAGTTATCCGGGACAGGGCAATTCACCCCTCCACTTT. Translation gives CASSYPGQGNSPLHF.

The CDR3 DNA reads TGTGCCAGCAGTTTATGGGGGGCTGGGTCACCCCTCCACTTT. It is translated as CASSLWGAGSPLHF. The chain carries TRBV28 and TRBJ1-6; D is possibly TRBD1 (6 bases). The CDR3 runs 14 residues. Trimming left V 0 bases short and J 10 bases short, with 10 bases between. Germline assignment: CDR1 MDHEN and CDR2 SYDVKM.

This chain connects TRBV4-3 to TRBJ1-1; TRBD1 matches at 8 bases. This CDR3 is built from 17 residues. Germline lookup yields CDR1 LGHNA and CDR2 YSLEER. Germline trimming cut 0 bases from V and 1 base from J; bases unmatched to any gene: 7. The CDR3 loop is CASSQDRPDRENTEAFF. CDR3 sequence (DNA): TGCGCCAGCAGCCAAGATCGTCCGGACAGGGAGAACACTGAAGCTTTCTTT.

The chain recombines TRBV28 with TRBJ2-1; 7 positions agree with TRBD1. The J segment lost 3 bases and the V segment lost 7 bases, leaving 6 bases of the junction unmatched. CDR3 length equals 14 residues. Germline CDR1 and CDR2: MDHEN and SYDVKM. The CDR3 region has the DNA TGTGCCAGCATCAGGACAGGCCTCTACAATGAGCAGTTCTTC. Its translation is CASIRTGLYNEQFF.

The chain employs TRBV5-5 and TRBJ2-1; 8 nucleotides line up with TRBD1. J lost 8 bases, V lost 2 bases, and 6 bases had no gene match. This CDR3 is 14 amino acids long. Germline CDR1 and CDR2: SGHKS and YYEKEE (reference sequence). The CDR3 region has the DNA TGTGCCAGCAGCTTAACAGGGGGTCAGGATGAGCAGTTCTTC. It translates to CASSLTGGQDEQFF.

V usage is TRBV23-1 and J usage is TRBJ1-2, with 7 positions matching TRBD1. TRBV23-1 is filed as an ORF, its function uncertain. The CDR3 contains 18 residues. V trimming: 2 bases; J trimming: 8 bases; junction bases outside the gene matches: 20. The CDR3: CASSQTHRGQALLYGYTF. DNA for the CDR3: TGCGCCAGCAGTCAAACCCACCGCGGACAGGCCCTTTTATACGGCTACACCTTC.